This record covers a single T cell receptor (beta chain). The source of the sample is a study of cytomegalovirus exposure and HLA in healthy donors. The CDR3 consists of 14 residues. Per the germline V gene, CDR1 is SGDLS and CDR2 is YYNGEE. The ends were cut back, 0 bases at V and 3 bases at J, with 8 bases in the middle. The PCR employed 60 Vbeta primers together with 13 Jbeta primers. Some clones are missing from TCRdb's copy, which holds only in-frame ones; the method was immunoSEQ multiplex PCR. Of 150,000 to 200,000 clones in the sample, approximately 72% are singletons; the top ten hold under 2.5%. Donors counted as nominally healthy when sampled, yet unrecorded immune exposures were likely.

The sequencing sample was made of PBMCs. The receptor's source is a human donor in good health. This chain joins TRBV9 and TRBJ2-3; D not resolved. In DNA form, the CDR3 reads TGTGCCAGCAGCGTAGACTATCGGACAGATACGCAGTATTTT. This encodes CASSVDYRTDTQYF.